What follows are 32 T cell receptor beta chains derived from one specimen sequenced in a study of T-cell memory formation after mild COVID-19 (dated by TCRdb to the early 2020s). Library preparation employed 5' RACE. The data were produced on an Illumina NovaSeq 6000. TCRdb took the public reads, trimmed them with fastp at Q25, ran MiXCR for clone calling and kept in-frame beta chains. Under each unique CDR3 protein, matching rows form one entry showing the most common genes and DNA. The sample table records about 560,000 distinct CDR3 sequences; about 20% of these occur just once. The top ten hold roughly 9.1% of the sample. Sequenced sample: PBMCs or a T cell subset sorted from them (not recorded which). These receptors all stem from an adult woman who had mild COVID-19 (a few samples of this study predate the infection). The sample titles of this study are shuffled in the database, so cell type and time point are left out; the donor was told from shared clones.

J is TRBJ2-1 and V is TRBV14; TRBD1 aligns across 11 bases. V trimming: 1 base; J trimming: 3 bases; junction bases outside the gene matches: 2. The CDR3 sequence is 16 residues long. Per the germline V gene, CDR1 is SGHDN and CDR2 is FVKESK. The CDR3 is CASSQVGTGGYNEQFF. The DNA of the CDR3 is TGTGCCAGCAGCCAAGTGGGGACAGGGGGCTACAATGAGCAGTTCTTC.

This rearrangement joins TRBV5-1 to TRBJ2-1, with D tentatively TRBD1 (6 bases). Germline V lookup: CDR1 SGHRS, CDR2 YFSETQ. V lost 1 base and J 9 bases, leaving 14 bases between the germline ends. The CDR3 totals 14 residues. As DNA, the CDR3 is TGCGCCAGCAGCTTGAAGGGGGTCGCGGGTGAGCAGTTCTTC. This encodes CASSLKGVAGEQFF.

This clonotype was detected only a few times. The V call is TRBV7-2, the J call TRBJ1-5, with 10 positions matching TRBD1. Germline trimming cut 3 bases from V and 6 bases from J; bases unmatched to any gene: 2. Germline CDR1 reads SGHTA; CDR2 reads FQGNSA. CDR3 length: 14 amino acids. This chain's CDR3 is CASSLDRGGQPQHF. Written as DNA, the CDR3 is TGTGCCAGCAGCTTGGACAGGGGGGGTCAGCCCCAGCATTTT.

The V call is TRBV4-1, the J call TRBJ1-4; D possibly corresponds to TRBD1 (5 bases). CDR1 and CDR2 from the germline V gene are MGHRA and YSYEKL. CDR3 length: 17 amino acids. V was pared by 1 base and J by 4 bases, with 16 bases between. This CDR3 reads CASSQGYLRQNNEKLFF. The CDR3 DNA sequence: TGCGCCAGCAGCCAAGGTTATTTACGACAGAATAATGAAAAACTGTTTTTT.

CDR3 amino acids: CASSLGRPFYEQYF. Written as DNA, the CDR3 is TGTGCCAGCAGCTTGGGTCGGCCTTTCTACGAGCAGTACTTC. The chain links TRBV5-6 to TRBJ2-7, with D unclear. The CDR3 totals 14 residues. Trimming took 0 bases from V and 3 from J, leaving 10 bases between them. The germline V gene has CDR1 SGHDT and CDR2 YYEEEE.

Remarks on this clonotype: A much larger clone lies a single base off, so this may be a read error. The chain has TRBV20-1 and TRBJ1-6; possible D gene TRBD1, 6 bases. The V gene's germline CDR1 is DFQATT and CDR2 SNEGSKA (reference sequence). V was trimmed by 6 bases and J by 7 bases, leaving 16 bases between them. This CDR3 has 14 amino acids. CDR3 sequence reads: CSARPGQRNSPLHF. CDR3 nucleotide sequence: TGCAGTGCCCGCCCGGGACAAAGGAATTCACCCCTCCACTTT.

The chain carries TRBV4-1 and TRBJ2-5; D possibly corresponds to TRBD1 (5 bases). The CDR3 covers 15 residues. From germline, CDR1 is MGHRA and CDR2 YSYEKL. V was clipped by 1 base and J by 5 bases, with 14 bases between them. CDR3 in DNA: TGCGCCAGCAGCCAAGTCCGGGCAGGGCGTGAGACCCAGTACTTC. Its protein is CASSQVRAGRETQYF.

The V and J genes are TRBV5-1 and TRBJ1-5; perhaps TRBD1 as D (5 bases). Germline assignment: CDR1 SGHRS and CDR2 YFSETQ. The CDR3 totals 14 residues. Trimming removed 4 bases at V and 5 bases at J, with 13 bases between. The CDR3 loop reads CASSPGQGYQPQHF. The CDR3 coding sequence is TGCGCCAGCAGCCCCGGACAAGGTTATCAGCCCCAGCATTTT.

The gene calls are TRBV29-1 and TRBJ2-5; 8 bases line up with TRBD1. CDR3 length: 13 amino acids. V trimming: 1 base; J trimming: 5 bases; junction bases outside the gene matches: 3. Germline V gives CDR1 SQVTM, CDR2 ANQGSEA. The CDR3 region is CSVEGTGWETQYF. The CDR3 DNA is TGCAGCGTTGAAGGGACAGGGTGGGAGACCCAGTACTTC. Combining the CDR3 with reference TRBV29-1 and TRBJ2-5 gives the whole variable domain SAVISQKPSRDICQRGTSLTIQCQVDSQVTMMFWYRQQPGQSLTLIATANQGSEATYESGFVIDKFPISRPNLTFSTLTVSNMSPEDSSIYLCSVEGTGWETQYFGPGTRLLVL.

The chain couples TRBV7-2 to TRBJ2-2, with a tentative D call TRBD2 (6 bases). Looked up from germline, CDR1 is SGHTA and CDR2 is FQGNSA. V lost 5 bases to trimming and J lost 6 bases, with 13 bases between them. This CDR3 has 14 amino acids. In DNA form, the CDR3 reads TGTGCCAGCAGCCCTACTAGCACGTCCGGGGAGCTGTTTTTT. Translation: CASSPTSTSGELFF.

This chain connects TRBV12-3 or TRBV12-4 to TRBJ2-1; 8 nucleotides align to TRBD2. Losses at the gene ends were 6 bases for V and 3 bases for J; bases not matched to a gene: 1. The CDR3 runs 13 residues. CDR3 bases: TGTGCCAGCAGGCGGGAGGTCTACAATGAGCAGTTCTTC. Translating it yields CASRREVYNEQFF.

The sample holds a few counts of this clonotype. V usage is TRBV5-1 and J usage is TRBJ2-5, with D possibly TRBD1 on 6 matching bases. CDR1 and CDR2 (germline): SGHRS, YFSETQ. This CDR3 has 15 amino acids. Between the trimmed V and J ends, which lost 4 bases and 1 base, there was a span of 14 bases. The CDR3 region has the DNA TGCGCCAGCAGCAACCCTGAGGACAGCCAAGAGACCCAGTACTTC. This gives the protein CASSNPEDSQETQYF.

This clonotype occurred a few times. The chain recombines TRBV5-5 with TRBJ2-7, with 9 bases that match TRBD1. The CDR3 loop spans 15 amino acids. J was trimmed by 5 bases and V by 2 bases; bases with no gene match: 8. Germline assignment: CDR1 SGHKS and CDR2 YYEKEE (reference sequence). CDR3 DNA sequence: TGTGCCAGCAGCTTCGGGACAGGGTCCCACCACGAGCAGTACTTC. Protein product: CASSFGTGSHHEQYF.

This chain connects TRBV7-2 to TRBJ2-3; D is possibly TRBD2 (6 bases). Germline CDR1 is SGHTA and CDR2 is FQGNSA. This CDR3 contains 14 residues. V lost 7 bases to trimming and J lost 2 bases, with 13 bases between them. The CDR3 region has the DNA TGTGCCAGCACTCCCGCGGGGTACACAGATACGCAGTATTTT. It codes for CASTPAGYTDTQYF.

This clonotype was seen repeatedly, ten times or more. J is TRBJ2-2 and V is TRBV29-1; TRBD2 aligns across 10 bases. V shed 7 bases, J shed 2 bases, and the junction held 4 bases outside the gene matches. The CDR3 spans 14 residues. From germline, CDR1 is SQVTM and CDR2 ANQGSEA. The CDR3 DNA sequence: TGCAGCGCCGTAGCGGGGGGAAACACCGGGGAGCTGTTTTTT. The encoded protein is CSAVAGGNTGELFF.

V and J are TRBV9 and TRBJ2-2; D gene unclear. This CDR3 has 14 residues. Trimming pared 4 bases from V and 1 base from J, leaving 8 bases between. Looked up from germline, CDR1 is SGDLS and CDR2 is YYNGEE. The CDR3 bases are TGTGCCAGCAGCCCATACCGGAACACCGGGGAGCTGTTTTTT. Protein sequence: CASSPYRNTGELFF.

This chain links TRBV18 with TRBJ2-3; the D is unclear. Trimming shortened V by 0 bases and J by 1 base, and 8 bases separated the two germline ends. The CDR3 loop spans 15 amino acids. CDR1 is KGHSH, CDR2 LQKENI, per germline. CDR3 in amino acids: CASSPPMPGTDTQYF. The CDR3 DNA reads as TGTGCCAGCTCACCACCGATGCCTGGCACAGATACGCAGTATTTT.

V usage is TRBV25-1 and J usage is TRBJ1-5; the match to TRBD1 covers 9 bases. The germline CDR1 and CDR2 sequences are MGHDK and SYGVNS. Germline trimming cut 4 bases from V and 6 bases from J; bases unmatched to any gene: 22. The CDR3 consists of 20 residues. The CDR3 DNA follows: TGTGCCAGCAGTGTACTAGGGTCCCGGGACAGGGTAAATATGGGTCAGCCCCAGCATTTT. Amino acids: CASSVLGSRDRVNMGQPQHF.

Written as DNA, the CDR3 is TGTGCCAGCATACAGATCCAGAGGCCCTACGAGCAGTACTTC. Residues: CASIQIQRPYEQYF. The chain combines TRBV21-1 with TRBJ2-7. TRBV21-1 is assigned pseudogene status. The CDR3 spans 14 residues.

This clonotype was seen more than once but under ten times. The chain joins TRBV24-1 to TRBJ2-1; D tentatively fits TRBD1 or TRBD2 (5 bases each). The V gene's germline CDR1 is KGHDR and CDR2 SFDVKD. The CDR3 has 17 residues. V shed 5 bases and J shed 4 bases, with 20 bases lying between them. CDR3 sequence: CATSGRSRDESYNEQFF. CDR3 sequence (DNA): TGTGCCACCAGTGGACGGTCCCGGGACGAATCTTACAATGAGCAGTTCTTC.

This rearrangement joins TRBV27 to TRBJ2-3; the match to TRBD2 covers 11 bases. This CDR3 comprises 17 residues. With 2 bases clipped from V and 3 bases from J, the junction kept 7 bases outside the gene matches. Germline-derived CDR1 and CDR2 are MNHEY and SMNVEV (reference sequence). The CDR3 sequence is CASSLSGTSGGTDTQYF. The DNA of the CDR3 is TGTGCCAGCAGTTTAAGTGGAACTAGCGGGGGAACAGATACGCAGTATTTT.

Comments on this clonotype: One end of the junction is discordant with germline, which a read error may explain. J is TRBJ2-1 and V is TRBV7-9; D not resolved. CDR1 SEHNR and CDR2 FQNEAQ come from the germline V gene (reference sequence). CDR3 length: 11 residues. The CDR3 sequence is CASSEPTERFF. DNA of the CDR3: TGTGCCAGCAGTGAGCCTACGGAGCGGTTCTTC.

This chain connects TRBV25-1 to TRBJ2-7; 10 nucleotides align to TRBD1. The V and J ends lost 4 bases and 5 bases, in that order; junction bases with no gene match: 8. Germline V lookup: CDR1 MGHDK, CDR2 SYGVNS. The CDR3 spans 15 residues. As DNA, the CDR3 is TGTGCCAGCAGTGCTTACGGGACAGGGGCCCACGAGCAGTACTTC. This sequence encodes CASSAYGTGAHEQYF.

This clonotype was seen only a few times. The chain uses TRBV6-2 or TRBV6-3 and TRBJ2-3, with D unresolved. V gave up 2 bases and J gave up 6 bases, with 9 bases separating them. The CDR3 extends over 13 amino acids. The germline V gene encodes CDR1 MNHEY and CDR2 SVGEGT. The CDR3 sequence is CASSYGEVDTQYF. The CDR3 DNA follows: TGTGCCAGCAGTTACGGAGAGGTGGATACGCAGTATTTT.

Only a few counts were recorded for this clonotype. This chain links TRBV3-1 with TRBJ1-2; D ambiguous. The germline V gene encodes CDR1 LGHDT and CDR2 YNNKEL (reference sequence). The CDR3 length is 14 residues. Trimming removed 1 base at V and 4 bases at J, with 10 bases between. The CDR3 reads CASSQGGSRYGYTF. CDR3 sequence (DNA): TGTGCCAGCAGCCAAGGGGGAAGTCGCTATGGCTACACCTTC. Filled out from reference TRBV3-1 and TRBJ1-2, the complete variable domain reads DTAVSQTPKYLVTQMGNDKSIKCEQNLGHDTMYWYKQDSKKFLKIMFSYNNKELIINETVPNRFSPKSPDKAHLNLHINSLELGDSAVYFCASSQGGSRYGYTFGSGTRLTVV.

This chain connects TRBV30 to TRBJ2-2; D could derive from TRBD1 or TRBD2 (5 bases each). The CDR3 runs 14 residues. V was pared by 0 bases and J by 7 bases, with 12 bases between. In germline, CDR1 is GTSNPN, CDR2 SVGIG (reference sequence). The CDR3 spells CAWSVGVGGGELFF. The CDR3 DNA reads TGTGCCTGGAGTGTGGGGGTCGGAGGCGGGGAGCTGTTTTTT.

The CDR3 sequence is CASSRGQASTDTQYF. The CDR3 DNA is TGTGCCAGCAGCAGGGGACAGGCCAGCACAGATACGCAGTATTTT. The rearrangement links TRBV7-9 to TRBJ2-3; TRBD1 agrees at 8 bases. There are 15 residues in the CDR3. Germline V lookup: CDR1 SEHNR, CDR2 FQNEAQ (reference sequence). V lost 5 bases and J lost 0; bases outside the gene matches: 4. The full variable domain, with the rest looked up from reference TRBV7-9 and TRBJ2-3, is DTGVSQNPRHKITKRGQNVTFRCDPISEHNRLYWYRQTLGQGPEFLTYFQNEAQLEKSRLLSDRFSAERPKGSFSTLEIQRTEQGDSAMYLCASSRGQASTDTQYFGPGTRLTVL.

The chain links TRBV30 to TRBJ2-7, with D perhaps TRBD1 (6 bases). This CDR3 is built from 15 residues. Per germline, CDR1 GTSNPN and CDR2 SVGIG (reference sequence). Trimming left V 2 bases short and J 6 bases short, with 20 bases between. This CDR3 reads CAWSHDQGPMREQYF. DNA for the CDR3: TGTGCCTGGAGTCACGATCAGGGGCCCATGCGCGAGCAGTACTTC. Filled out from reference TRBV30 and TRBJ2-7, the complete variable domain reads SQTIHQWPATLVQPVGSPLSLECTVEGTSNPNLYWYRQAAGRGLQLLFYSVGIGQISSEVPQNLSASRPQDRQFILSSKKLLLSDSGFYLCAWSHDQGPMREQYFGPGTRLTVT.

The chain couples TRBV5-4 to TRBJ2-1; possible D gene TRBD2, 6 bases. The CDR3 spans 16 residues. V was clipped by 4 bases and J by 10 bases, with 24 bases between them. The V gene's germline CDR1 is SGHNT and CDR2 YYREEE (reference sequence). CDR3 in DNA: TGTGCCAGCAGCCGCCAGGTTACTGCCGGGAGCGGGGAGCAGTTCTTC. Its translation is CASSRQVTAGSGEQFF.

The chain employs TRBV5-1 and TRBJ2-3; the D is unclear. This CDR3 has 14 residues. The germline CDR1 and CDR2 sequences are SGHRS and YFSETQ. Trimming shortened V by 0 bases and J by 4 bases, and 9 bases separated the two germline ends. CDR3: CASSLDGPPDTQYF. CDR3 nucleotides: TGCGCCAGCAGCTTGGACGGCCCCCCAGATACGCAGTATTTT.

The chain is built from TRBV6-6 and TRBJ2-1; no reliable D call. The CDR3 is 17 amino acids. Looked up from germline, CDR1 is MNHNY and CDR2 is SVGAGI (reference sequence). With 6 bases removed from V and 4 bases from J, the gap between germline ends came to 22 bases. In DNA form, the CDR3 reads TGTGCCAGCAGCGGACCCGAATCTATGCTTTTGTACAATGAGCAGTTCTTC. It translates to CASSGPESMLLYNEQFF.

The CDR3 loop reads CASSWGTVSYEQYF. The CDR3 DNA reads TGTGCCAGCAGCTGGGGTACAGTATCCTACGAGCAGTACTTC. This chain connects TRBV7-2 to TRBJ2-7; no definite D call. The germline V gene has CDR1 SGHTA and CDR2 FQGNSA. The CDR3 runs to 14 residues. The germline V and J ends were trimmed by 4 bases and 1 base, with 11 bases remaining between them.